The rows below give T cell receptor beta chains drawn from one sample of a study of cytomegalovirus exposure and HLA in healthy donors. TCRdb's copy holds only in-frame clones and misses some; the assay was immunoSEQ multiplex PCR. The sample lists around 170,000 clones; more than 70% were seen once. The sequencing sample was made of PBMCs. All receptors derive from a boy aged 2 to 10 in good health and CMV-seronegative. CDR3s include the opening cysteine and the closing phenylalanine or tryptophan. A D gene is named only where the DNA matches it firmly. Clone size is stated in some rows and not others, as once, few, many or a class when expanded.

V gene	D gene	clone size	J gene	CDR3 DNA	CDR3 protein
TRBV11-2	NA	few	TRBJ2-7	TGTGCCAGCAGCCCAGGGGGGTCTGTACGAGAGCAGTACTTC	CASSPGGSVREQYF
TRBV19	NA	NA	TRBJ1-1	TGTGCCAGTAAAGATTGGGGTGCGGGTAACACTGAAGCTTTCTTT	CASKDWGAGNTEAFF
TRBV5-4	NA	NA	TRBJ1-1	TGTGCCAGCAGCTTGGTACCAGTGAACACTGAAGCTTTCTTT	CASSLVPVNTEAFF
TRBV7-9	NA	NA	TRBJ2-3	TGTGCCAGCAGCTTAGTACGATTAATGGGCGGGGCGGAAACAGATACGCAGTATTTT	CASSLVRLMGGAETDTQYF
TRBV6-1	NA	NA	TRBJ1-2	TGTGCCAGCAACGGACAGACCTTCTATGGCTACACCTTC	CASNGQTFYGYTF
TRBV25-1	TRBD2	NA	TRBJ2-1	TGTGCCAGCAGTGAATATTATTGGCGGGAGGGCCAGAACAATGAGCAGTTCTTC	CASSEYYWREGQNNEQFF
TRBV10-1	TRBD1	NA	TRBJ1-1	TGCGCCAGCAGTGCCCTCGGGACAGAAAGACTGAACACTGAAGCTTTCTTT	CASSALGTERLNTEAFF
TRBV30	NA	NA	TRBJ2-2	TGTGCCTGGAGTGTACTTGGCACCGGGGAGCTGTTTTTT	CAWSVLGTGELFF
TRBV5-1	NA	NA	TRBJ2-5	TGCGCCAGCAGCTTGGCCGATCCCCGGGTCGAGACCCAGTACTTC	CASSLADPRVETQYF
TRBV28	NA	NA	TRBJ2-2	TGTGCCAGCAGTCCTACAGAGAACACCGGGGAGCTGTTTTTT	CASSPTENTGELFF
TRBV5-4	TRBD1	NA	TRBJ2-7	TGTGCCAGCAGCTCCGGGCCGGGACAGGGTAAAAGAAAGCAGTACTTC	CASSSGPGQGKRKQYF
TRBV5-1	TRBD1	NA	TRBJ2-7	TGCGCCAGCAGCTTGCCGGGACAGGGAAGCGAGCAGTACTTC	CASSLPGQGSEQYF
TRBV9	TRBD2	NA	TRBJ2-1	TGTGCCAGCAGCCTCGGGACTAGCGCCTACAATGAGCAGTTCTTC	CASSLGTSAYNEQFF
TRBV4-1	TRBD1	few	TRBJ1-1	TGCGCCAGCAGCCGTGGGACAGGGGGTAACACTGAAGCTTTCTTT	CASSRGTGGNTEAFF
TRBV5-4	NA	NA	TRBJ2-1	TGTGCCAGCAGCTTGGGAGCGGGCGGCTCCTACAATGAGCAGTTCTTC	CASSLGAGGSYNEQFF
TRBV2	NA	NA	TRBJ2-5	TGTGCCAGCACCCCCGGGGGAGAGACCCAGTACTTC	CASTPGGETQYF
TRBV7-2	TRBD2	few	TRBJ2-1	TGTGCCAGCAGCCCAAGACTGAGGCTAGCGGGAGGCAATGAGCAGTTCTTC	CASSPRLRLAGGNEQFF
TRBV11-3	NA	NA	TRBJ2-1	TGTGCCAGCAGCTTAGCCGGGCCCCCCAGGGCTGAGCAGTTCTTC	CASSLAGPPRAEQFF
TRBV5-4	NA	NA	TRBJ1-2	TGTGCCAGCAGTCCGGAGGGGAGGGTCTATGGCTACACCTTC	CASSPEGRVYGYTF
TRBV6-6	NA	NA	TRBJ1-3	TGTGCCAGCAGTTACGACGGGGAAGCTGGAAACACCATATATTTT	CASSYDGEAGNTIYF
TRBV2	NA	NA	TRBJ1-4	TGTGCCAGCAGTGTACAGGGTGTAGGGGAAAAACTGTTTTTT	CASSVQGVGEKLFF
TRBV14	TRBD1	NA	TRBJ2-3	TGTGCCAGCAGCCTTGTCCGGACAGGGGGATTAGGAGATACGCAGTATTTT	CASSLVRTGGLGDTQYF
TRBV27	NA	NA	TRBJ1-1	TGTGCCAGCGCCTTGACTTTGAACACTGAAGCTTTCTTT	CASALTLNTEAFF
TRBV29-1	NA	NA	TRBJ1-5	TGCAGCGTTTCGGACAGCTATAGCAATCAGCCCCAGCATTTT	CSVSDSYSNQPQHF
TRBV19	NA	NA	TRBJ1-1	TGTGCCAGTAGTATTAATAGGGGGACTGAAGCTTTCTTT	CASSINRGTEAFF
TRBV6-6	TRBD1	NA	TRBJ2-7	TGTGCCAGCAGCGGCAGGGGGAGCTCCTACGAGCAGTACTTC	CASSGRGSSYEQYF
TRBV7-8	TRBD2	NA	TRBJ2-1	TGTGCCAGCAGCTTAGTCGGGCTAGCGGGAACCAATGAGCAGTTCTTC	CASSLVGLAGTNEQFF
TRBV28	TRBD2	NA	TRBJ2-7	TGTGCCAGCAGTTCCCTCCTAGCGGGAGTAGTCGACGAGCAGTACTTC	CASSSLLAGVVDEQYF
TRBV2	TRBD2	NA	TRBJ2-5	TGTGCCAGCAGTACCGGAGCTAGCGGAATCCAAGAGACCCAGTACTTC	CASSTGASGIQETQYF
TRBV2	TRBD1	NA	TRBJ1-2	TGTGCCAGCACCGGACAGGGGCTCGGAGGCTACACCTTC	CASTGQGLGGYTF
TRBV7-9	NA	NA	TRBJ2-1	TGTGCCAGCAGCACAAGTTACAATGAGCAGTTCTTC	CASSTSYNEQFF
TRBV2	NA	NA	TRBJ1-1	TGTGCCAGCAGTGTTGAGGACACTGAAGCTTTCTTT	CASSVEDTEAFF
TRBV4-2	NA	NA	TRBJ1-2	TGTGCCAGCAGCCAAGAACAGGGCGCGGGTGGTGGCTACACCTTC	CASSQEQGAGGGYTF
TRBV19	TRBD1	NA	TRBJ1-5	TGTGCCAGTAGTATAAGGACAGGGGGCTACAAGCCCCAGCATTTT	CASSIRTGGYKPQHF
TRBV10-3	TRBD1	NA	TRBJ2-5	TGTGCCTTGACAGGGGAAGAGACCCAGTACTTC	CALTGEETQYF
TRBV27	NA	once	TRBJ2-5	TGTGCCAGCAGCTTTAGCGGCCAAGAGACCCAGTACTTC	CASSFSGQETQYF
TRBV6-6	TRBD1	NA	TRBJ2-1	TGTGCCAGCAGGGCCGGGACAGCCTTCTACAATGAGCAGTTCTTC	CASRAGTAFYNEQFF
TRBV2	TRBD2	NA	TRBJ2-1	TGTGCCAGCAGTTTCAGCGGGAGCTACAATGAGCAGTTCTTC	CASSFSGSYNEQFF
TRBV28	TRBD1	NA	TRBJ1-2	TGTGCCAGCCGATTAGGGCAGGGGGCCTTTCGCTACACCTTC	CASRLGQGAFRYTF
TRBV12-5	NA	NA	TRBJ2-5	TGTGCTAGTGGGTCTAGACCCCTCCAAGAGACCCAGTACTTC	CASGSRPLQETQYF
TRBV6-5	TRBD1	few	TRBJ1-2	TGTGCCAGCAGTTACTCGACAGGGGAGTCGAGCTATGGCTACACCTTC	CASSYSTGESSYGYTF
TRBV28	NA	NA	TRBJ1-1	TGTGCCAGCAGTTTATTATACAGTGAAGCTTTCTTT	CASSLLYSEAFF
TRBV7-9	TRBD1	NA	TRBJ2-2	TGTGCCAGCAGCTTAAATTTTGGGACAGGGAGGACCGGGGAGCTGTTTTTT	CASSLNFGTGRTGELFF
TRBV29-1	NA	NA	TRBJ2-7	TGCAGCGTGCGTTCCCGGGGCTACGAGCAGTACTTC	CSVRSRGYEQYF
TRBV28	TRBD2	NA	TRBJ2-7	TGTGCCAGCAGTTACCCAGGACTAGCGGGAGGATCCTACGAGCAGTACTTC	CASSYPGLAGGSYEQYF
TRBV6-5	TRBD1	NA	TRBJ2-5	TGTGCCAGCAGTTACAAGGGGGCCCCCTACCAAGAGACCCAGTACTTC	CASSYKGAPYQETQYF
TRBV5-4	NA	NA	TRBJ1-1	TGTGCCAGTACCAAAAGGGGCGTGGGCACTGAAGCTTTCTTT	CASTKRGVGTEAFF